One sample yielded the 9 T cell receptor beta chains listed below, sequenced in a study of beta chain features in type 1 diabetes. The whole isolated RNA underwent reverse transcription, so sequencing captured expressed TCRB transcripts. The method was immunoSEQ multiplex PCR; TCRdb's version includes in-frame clones alone and lacks a portion of them. Of more than 300,000 clones listed, approximately 8.2% are singletons. Material for sequencing was central memory CD4+ T cells from blood. These receptors all come from a woman younger than 30 in good health.

The table lists this clone with a few counts. This CDR3 is also generated by other DNA sequences in the sample. The chain combines TRBV4-3 with TRBJ2-2, with TRBD1 as a possible D gene (5 bases). V was pared by 1 base and J by 6 bases, with 9 bases between. The CDR3 sequence is 14 residues long. Per the germline V gene, CDR1 is LGHNA and CDR2 is YSLEER. The CDR3 sequence: CASSQVEGAGELFF. The CDR3 coding sequence is TGCGCCAGCAGCCAAGTTGAAGGGGCCGGGGAGCTGTTTTTT.

V gene TRBV4-2 combines with J gene TRBJ2-3, with 10 bases fitting TRBD2. The CDR3 covers 16 residues. The germline gives CDR1 LGHNA, CDR2 YNFKEQ. The J segment lost 4 bases and the V segment lost 4 bases, leaving 8 bases of the junction unmatched. This CDR3 reads CASSPRGLAQADTQYF. CDR3 coding DNA: TGTGCCAGCAGCCCCCGGGGACTAGCGCAGGCAGATACGCAGTATTTT.

The chain uses TRBV10-3 and TRBJ2-7; D gene ambiguous. The length of the CDR3 is 12 residues. Germline V gene lookup returns CDR1 ENHRY and CDR2 SYGVKD. V lost 6 bases and J lost 2, with 8 bases in between. The CDR3 sequence is CAISGGTYEQYF. The DNA for the CDR3 is TGTGCCATCAGCGGTGGAACCTACGAGCAGTACTTC.

This clone has a handful of counts. The rearrangement links TRBV11-3 to TRBJ2-3, with 12 nucleotides matching TRBD2. The CDR3 length is 17 residues. Losses at the gene ends were 1 base for V and 1 base for J; bases not matched to a gene: 3. Germline V gene lookup returns CDR1 SGHNT and CDR2 YENEEA. CDR3 loop: CASSLGTSGMGTDTQYF. The CDR3 DNA is TGTGCCAGCAGCTTAGGGACTAGCGGGATGGGCACAGATACGCAGTATTTT.

The CDR3 coding sequence is TGTGCCAGCAGCGTAGCTCCCACGGGGGTGTTCAGCAATGAGCAGTTCTTC. Protein sequence: CASSVAPTGVFSNEQFF. The chain has TRBV9 and TRBJ2-1; the D gene is possibly TRBD2 (6 bases). CDR1 and CDR2 (germline): SGDLS, YYNGEE. This CDR3 contains 17 residues. V gave up 0 bases and J gave up 6 bases, with 19 bases separating them.

This chain joins TRBV6-5 and TRBJ2-5; 9 nucleotides match TRBD1. Germline V gene sequence: CDR1 MNHEY, CDR2 SVGAGI. J lost 7 bases, V lost 6 bases, and 9 bases had no gene match. This CDR3 region has 14 residues. CDR3 DNA sequence: TGTGCCAGCAGCGATTCGGACAGGGGAGGGACCCAGTACTTC. It codes for CASSDSDRGGTQYF.

This rearrangement joins TRBV19 to TRBJ2-6; D unresolved. The CDR3 has 14 amino acids. Germline V CDR1 and CDR2: LNHDA, SQIVND (reference sequence). The V end lost 5 bases, the J end lost 3 bases, and 8 bases lay between the germline ends. CDR3 residues: CASSSGNGANVLTF. The CDR3 DNA is TGTGCCAGTAGTTCGGGTAATGGGGCCAACGTCCTGACTTTC. Variable domain in full (rest from reference TRBV19 and TRBJ2-6): DGGITQSPKYLFRKEGQNVTLSCEQNLNHDAMYWYRQDPGQGLRLIYYSQIVNDFQKGDIAEGYSVSREKKESFPLTVTSAQKNPTAFYLCASSSGNGANVLTFGAGSRLTVL.

The rearrangement joins TRBV19 to TRBJ2-1; TRBD2 agrees at 11 bases. This CDR3 comprises 14 residues. Germline-derived CDR1 and CDR2 are LNHDA and SQIVND (reference sequence). The V gene end was trimmed by 8 bases and the J gene end by 4 bases; junction bases not matched to a gene: 4. The CDR3 loop reads CASDSGREYNEQFF. CDR3 DNA: TGTGCCAGTGATAGCGGGAGGGAATACAATGAGCAGTTCTTC.

At least ten counts were recorded for this clone. The V gene is TRBV5-1, the J gene TRBJ2-3; the D gene is possibly TRBD2 (6 bases). Germline CDR1 SGHRS, CDR2 YFSETQ. The CDR3 runs to 14 residues. V was cut by 2 bases and J by 1 base, with 8 bases left in between. CDR3: CASSLGTRTDTQYF. In nucleotides, the CDR3 is TGCGCCAGCAGCTTAGGGACTCGCACAGATACGCAGTATTTT.